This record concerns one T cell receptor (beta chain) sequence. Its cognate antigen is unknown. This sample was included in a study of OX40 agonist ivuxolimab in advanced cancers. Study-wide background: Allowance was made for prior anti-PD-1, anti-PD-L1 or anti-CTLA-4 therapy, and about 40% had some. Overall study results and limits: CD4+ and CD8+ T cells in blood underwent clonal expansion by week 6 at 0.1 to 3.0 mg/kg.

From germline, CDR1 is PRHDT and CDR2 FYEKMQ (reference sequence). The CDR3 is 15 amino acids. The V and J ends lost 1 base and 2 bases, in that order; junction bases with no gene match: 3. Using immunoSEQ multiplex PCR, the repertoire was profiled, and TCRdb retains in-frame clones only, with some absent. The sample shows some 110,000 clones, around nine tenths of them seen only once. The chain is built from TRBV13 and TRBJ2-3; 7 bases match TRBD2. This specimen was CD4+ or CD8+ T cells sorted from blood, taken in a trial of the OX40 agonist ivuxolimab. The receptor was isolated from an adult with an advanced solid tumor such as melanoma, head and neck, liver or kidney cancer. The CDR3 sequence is CASSLAGGITDTQYF. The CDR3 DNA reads TGTGCCAGCAGCTTAGCGGGGGGAATCACAGATACGCAGTATTTT.